The text below deals with one T cell receptor beta chain. No antigen is known for it. The junction and the germline gene differ at one end; a read error may be behind it. Unique molecular identifiers were used to barcode this TCRbeta library. Each CDR3 protein is one row after TCRdb ran MiXCR on the PCR reads. The table records 440,000 or so distinct CDR3 sequences, 43% of them present only once. The data belong to a study of T-cell reconstitution after alpha-beta-depleted transplantation in children. Overall study results and limits: One year after transplant, T-cell counts and diversity came mostly from newly produced T cells.

This TCR was recovered from a girl aged 2 to 10 with aplastic anemia, due to receive a stem cell transplant. Specimen: PBMCs, collected before TCRalphabeta/CD19-depleted stem cell transplant.

CDR3 residues: CAISGGADTQFF. CDR3 sequence (DNA): TGTGCCATCAGTGGGGGAGCAGATACGCAGTTTTTT. The chain has TRBV10-3 and TRBJ2-3; TRBD2 is a possible D gene (5 bases). Germline V gives CDR1 ENHRY, CDR2 SYGVKD. The CDR3 runs 12 residues.